A selection of T cell receptor beta chains follows, all from one sample in a study of T cell responses to AZD1222 COVID-19 vaccine. Generated by immunoSEQ multiplex PCR, the TCRdb table keeps only in-frame clones and is missing some. Of 180,000 or so clones listed, roughly 94% are singletons. This material consisted of peripheral blood, taken 28 days after the second AZD1222 dose. The origin of the receptors is an adult who received the AZD1222 COVID-19 vaccine. Each CDR3 is given with its conserved first and last residue. A D gene is named only where the DNA matches it firmly. Clone size is not always given. Where it is, it says once, few, many or a class for expanded clones.

TRBJ2-6 | NA | TRBV10-3 | NA | 15 | TGTGCCATCAGTGACCCGATCCGGTCGTCCAACGTCCTGACTTTC | CAISDPIRSSNVLTF
TRBJ2-7 | NA | TRBV4-1 | TRBD1 | 13 | TGCGCCAGCAGCCAAGAGACAGGGGACGAGCAGTACTTC | CASSQETGDEQYF
TRBJ1-1 | NA | TRBV27 | NA | 16 | TGTGCCAGCAGTTTATCGTTACTCGAGGGGCTGACTGAAGCTTTCTTT | CASSLSLLEGLTEAFF
TRBJ1-1 | few | TRBV5-1 | NA | 15 | TGCGCCAGCAGCTTGGTCAGGGCGGCGGAGACTGAAGCTTTCTTT | CASSLVRAAETEAFF
TRBJ1-2 | NA | TRBV6-2/TRBV6-3 | NA | 11 | TGTGCCAGCAGTTACATCCTGGGCTACACCTTC | CASSYILGYTF
TRBJ1-1 | NA | TRBV4-1 | NA | 13 | TGCGCCAGCAGCCGACTTATGAACACTGAAGCTTTCTTT | CASSRLMNTEAFF
TRBJ1-1 | NA | TRBV27 | NA | 13 | TGTGCCAGCAGGGTACAGAAGAACACTGAAGCTTTCTTT | CASRVQKNTEAFF
TRBJ1-4 | NA | TRBV30 | NA | 15 | TGTGCCTGGAGTAGCGAGGGGCTGGCTAATGAAAAACTGTTTTTT | CAWSSEGLANEKLFF
TRBJ1-1 | NA | TRBV7-9 | NA | 14 | TGTGCCAGCAGCTTGTATCCGGAGAACACTGAAGCTTTCTTT | CASSLYPENTEAFF
TRBJ1-1 | NA | TRBV30 | NA | 13 | TGTGCCTGGAGTGTAAGGCAGGCGGATGAAGCTTTCTTT | CAWSVRQADEAFF
TRBJ1-4 | NA | TRBV10-3 | TRBD1 | 19 | TGTGCCATCAGTGAGTCCCTATTCGGACAGGGGGAGGATAATGAAAAACTGTTTTTT | CAISESLFGQGEDNEKLFF
TRBJ2-3 | many | TRBV6-4 | NA | 13 | TGTGCCAGCAGTGCGGGAGACACAGATACGCAGTATTTT | CASSAGDTDTQYF
TRBJ2-3 | NA | TRBV4-3 | TRBD2 | 16 | TGCGCCAGCAGCCAAGGGGGACTAGCGTTCACAGATACGCAGTATTTT | CASSQGGLAFTDTQYF